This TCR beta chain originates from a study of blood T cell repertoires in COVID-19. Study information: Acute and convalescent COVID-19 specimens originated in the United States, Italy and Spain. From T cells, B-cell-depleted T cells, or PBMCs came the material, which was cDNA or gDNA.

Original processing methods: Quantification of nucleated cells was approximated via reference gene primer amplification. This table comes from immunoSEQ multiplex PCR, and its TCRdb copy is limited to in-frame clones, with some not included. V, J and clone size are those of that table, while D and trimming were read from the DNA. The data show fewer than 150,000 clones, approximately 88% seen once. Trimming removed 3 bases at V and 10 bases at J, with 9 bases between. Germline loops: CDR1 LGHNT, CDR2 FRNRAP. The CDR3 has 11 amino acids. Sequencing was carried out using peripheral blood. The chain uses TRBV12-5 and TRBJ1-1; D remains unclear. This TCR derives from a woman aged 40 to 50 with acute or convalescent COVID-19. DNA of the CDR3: TGTGCTAGTGGTTTAAGTACGGTAGCTTTCTTT. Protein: CASGLSTVAFF.